The present T cell receptor beta chain was sequenced within a study of blood T cell repertoires in COVID-19. Those who participated ranged in age from roughly 18 to 89 years and resided in 24 US areas. In Cohort 3, a recovered donor had either two negative PCRs, clearance, or symptom resolution. In germline, CDR1 is LGHDT, CDR2 YNNKEL (reference sequence). CDR3 length: 14 residues. Trimming removed 4 bases from V and 2 bases from J, with 10 bases in between. Per the original methods: Reference gene primer amplification in the assay estimated nucleated cell counts. The protocol was immunoSEQ multiplex PCR, while the TCRdb copy is restricted to in-frame clones and leaves out a portion. V, J and clone size reflect that table, while D and trimming were determined from the DNA. The sample records roughly 180,000 clones, 86% being singletons.

The TCR originated in a woman in her 30s who had recovered from COVID-19. This chain uses TRBV3-1 (or the pseudogene TRBV3-2) with TRBJ2-3, with D maybe TRBD1 (5 bases). Sequenced: PBMCs or T cells enriched from blood (not recorded which). The CDR3 protein is CASSLDTTTDTQYF. CDR3 bases: TGTGCCAGCAGCCTGGACACAACCACAGATACGCAGTATTTT.